Following are 29 T cell receptor beta chains from one sample sequenced in a study of a mutant IDH1 vaccine in newly diagnosed glioma. Sequencing was performed with immunoSEQ multiplex PCR; in TCRdb, only in-frame clones are kept and a portion is missing. The sample contains tens of thousands of clones, about 80% of which appear only once. Specified time point: baseline, week 1 (first vaccination visit). Treatment reported: pre-vaccination baseline after standard-of-care therapy. Sequencing was performed on PBMCs, taken from a glioma patient treated with radiotherapy, temozolomide or both. Receptor source: a woman aged 45-65 years with glioma.

This sequence joins TRBV6-5 and TRBJ1-2, with TRBD1 matching over 8 bases. The germline V gene encodes CDR1 MNHEY and CDR2 SVGAGI. J gave up 4 bases and V 4 bases, and 5 bases lay outside the gene matches. CDR3 length equals 14 residues. The CDR3 region is CASSSGQGVYGYTF. CDR3 in DNA: TGTGCCAGCAGTTCCGGACAGGGAGTCTATGGCTACACCTTC.

This rearrangement joins TRBV25-1 to TRBJ1-2; 8 nucleotides line up with TRBD1. Per the germline V gene, CDR1 is MGHDK and CDR2 is SYGVNS. V shed 8 bases, J shed 1 base, and the junction held 6 bases outside the gene matches. This CDR3 comprises 14 residues. As DNA, the CDR3 is TGTGCCAGCTCTTGGACAGGGAATAACTATGGCTACACCTTC. Translation: CASSWTGNNYGYTF.

The chain couples TRBV18 to TRBJ1-3; D is ambiguous. Per the germline V gene, CDR1 is KGHSH and CDR2 is LQKENI. The CDR3 contains 12 residues. Between the trimmed V and J ends, which lost 2 bases and 8 bases, there was a span of 7 bases. CDR3 protein: CASSPSLYTIYF. CDR3 DNA: TGTGCCAGCTCACCAAGTCTCTACACCATATATTTT.

This clone was detected a few times. V usage is TRBV4-1 and J usage is TRBJ2-1; D remains unclear. Trimming took 7 bases from V and 8 from J, leaving 9 bases between them. Per germline, CDR1 MGHRA and CDR2 YSYEKL. The length of the CDR3 is 11 residues. CDR3 region: CASIPADEQFF. The CDR3 region has the DNA TGCGCCAGCATCCCAGCCGATGAGCAGTTCTTC.

The chain links TRBV18 to TRBJ1-2; no reliable D call. This CDR3 spans 14 amino acids. CDR1 and CDR2 (germline): KGHSH, LQKENI. Trimming stripped 3 bases from V and 8 bases from J, with 16 bases between. In nucleotides, the CDR3 is TGTGCCAGCTCACCGATCCCGGCGAGTCGCGGCTACACCTTC. Translated, it gives CASSPIPASRGYTF.

This CDR3 is CASSIGANYGYTF. CDR3 DNA sequence: TGTGCCAGTAGTATCGGTGCTAACTATGGCTACACCTTC. The chain employs TRBV19 and TRBJ1-2; D gene unclear. Germline loops: CDR1 LNHDA, CDR2 SQIVND (reference sequence). The ends were cut back, 3 bases at V and 0 bases at J, with 5 bases in the middle. This CDR3 region has 13 residues. Based on the CDR3 plus reference TRBV19 and TRBJ1-2, the full variable domain is DGGITQSPKYLFRKEGQNVTLSCEQNLNHDAMYWYRQDPGQGLRLIYYSQIVNDFQKGDIAEGYSVSREKKESFPLTVTSAQKNPTAFYLCASSIGANYGYTFGSGTRLTVV.

The rearrangement joins TRBV18 to TRBJ1-3; D uncertain. Trimming removed 3 bases from V and 2 bases from J, with 8 bases in between. The CDR3 consists of 14 residues. CDR1 and CDR2 (germline): KGHSH, LQKENI. In DNA form, the CDR3 reads TGTGCCAGCTCACCCGGCAGAACTGGAAACACCATATATTTT. Amino acids: CASSPGRTGNTIYF. The full variable domain, completed using reference TRBV18 and TRBJ1-3, is NAGVMQNPRHLVRRRGQEARLRCSPMKGHSHVYWYRQLPEEGLKFMVYLQKENIIDESGMPKERFSAEFPKEGPSILRIQQVVRGDSAAYFCASSPGRTGNTIYFGEGSWLTVV.

The chain is built from TRBV2 and TRBJ2-5, with a weak D call TRBD2 (7 bases). With 4 bases removed from V and 4 bases from J, the gap between germline ends came to 13 bases. The length of the CDR3 is 14 residues. CDR1 SNHLY and CDR2 FYNNEI come from the germline V gene. The CDR3 DNA sequence: TGTGCCAGCAGTGGAGGGGGGGGTTTAGAGACCCAGTACTTC. It is translated as CASSGGGGLETQYF.

In this sample, this clone turned up once. An end of the junction differs from the germline gene, which may be a read error. V gene TRBV7-9 combines with J gene TRBJ2-1, with no clear D. The CDR3 is made up of 14 amino acids. The germline CDR1 and CDR2 sequences are SEHNR and FQNEAQ (reference sequence). The CDR3 here is CASGFPGPYNEQFF. The CDR3 DNA reads as TGTGCCAGCGGCTTTCCAGGACCCTACAATGAGCAGTTCTTC.

V usage is TRBV20-1 and J usage is TRBJ2-1; D gene uncertain. With 5 bases removed from V and 3 bases from J, the gap between germline ends came to 5 bases. CDR3 length equals 11 residues. CDR1 is DFQATT, CDR2 SNEGSKA, per germline (reference sequence). This CDR3 reads CSALRYNEQFF. DNA for the CDR3: TGCAGTGCTTTGCGCTACAATGAGCAGTTCTTC.

The rearrangement links TRBV27 to TRBJ2-3; D not certain. The CDR3 loop spans 15 amino acids. V gave up 5 bases and J gave up 2 bases, with 14 bases separating them. Germline CDR1 reads MNHEY; CDR2 reads SMNVEV (reference sequence). The CDR3 is CASSHYGPNTDTQYF. The CDR3 DNA reads as TGTGCCAGCAGTCATTACGGACCTAACACAGATACGCAGTATTTT.

The chain combines TRBV9 with TRBJ2-3; D not certain. V shed 3 bases and J shed 6 bases, with 2 bases lying between them. Germline loops: CDR1 SGDLS, CDR2 YYNGEE. The CDR3 is 10 residues long. CDR3 protein: CASSGDTQYF. CDR3 coding DNA: TGTGCCAGCAGCGGGGATACGCAGTATTTT. Filled out from reference TRBV9 and TRBJ2-3, the complete variable domain reads DSGVTQTPKHLITATGQRVTLRCSPRSGDLSVYWYQQSLDQGLQFLIQYYNGEERAKGNILERFSAQQFPDLHSELNLSSLELGDSALYFCASSGDTQYFGPGTRLTVL.

This chain links TRBV9 with TRBJ2-6, with D uncertain. The CDR3 is 16 residues long. V was pared by 1 base and J by 1 base, with 9 bases between. From germline, CDR1 is SGDLS and CDR2 YYNGEE. The CDR3 loop reads CASSVYLASGANVLTF. The CDR3 DNA reads TGTGCCAGCAGCGTATATCTGGCTTCTGGGGCCAACGTCCTGACTTTC.

The chain couples TRBV19 to TRBJ1-3, with unresolved D. The CDR3 has 16 residues. Germline values: CDR1 LNHDA, CDR2 SQIVND (reference sequence). The V gene lost 1 base and the J gene lost 0 bases, with 10 bases spanning the gap. CDR3 in amino acids: CASSIGDGVSGNTIYF. The CDR3 nucleotides are TGTGCCAGTAGTATAGGGGATGGAGTCTCTGGAAACACCATATATTTT.

The chain recombines TRBV6-5 with TRBJ1-5; D may be TRBD1 (6 bases). The CDR3 spans 13 residues. Trimming cost V 2 bases and J 4 bases, with 6 bases left between them. Germline lookup yields CDR1 MNHEY and CDR2 SVGAGI. The CDR3 nucleotides read TGTGCCAGCAGTTACAGGGGGAATCAGCCCCAGCATTTT. Amino acid sequence: CASSYRGNQPQHF.

V is TRBV5-1 and J is TRBJ2-3; possibly TRBD1 or TRBD2 for D (5 bases each). This CDR3 has 15 residues. Germline V gene data show CDR1 as SGHRS and CDR2 as YFSETQ. V lost 3 bases, J lost 4 bases, and 15 bases lay in between. CDR3 amino acids: CASSYQGGGADTQYF. In DNA, the CDR3 is TGCGCCAGCAGCTACCAGGGTGGGGGAGCAGATACGCAGTATTTT.

V gene TRBV5-8 combines with J gene TRBJ2-5; no clear D. The length of the CDR3 is 14 residues. Germline CDR1 reads SGHTS; CDR2 reads YDEGEE. Trimming took off 0 bases at V and 1 base at J, with 7 bases between the two ends. The CDR3 sequence: CASSLGRPQETQYF. DNA of the CDR3: TGTGCCAGCAGCTTGGGGCGCCCCCAAGAGACCCAGTACTTC.

The chain combines TRBV10-2 with TRBJ2-5; TRBD2 matches 11 bases. CDR1 and CDR2 from the germline V gene are WSHSY and SAAADI. The CDR3 is 16 residues long. J gave up 5 bases and V 6 bases, and 11 bases lay outside the gene matches. The DNA for the CDR3 is TGCGCCAGCAGCACATTAGCGGGGGGGCCTCGTGAGACCCAGTACTTC. Translating it yields CASSTLAGGPRETQYF.

The chain employs TRBV10-2 and TRBJ2-7, with 10 bases identical to TRBD1. Germline-derived CDR1 and CDR2 are WSHSY and SAAADI. J lost 2 bases, V lost 4 bases, and 5 bases had no gene match. This CDR3 has 15 amino acids. The chain's CDR3 is CASSGEDRGTYEQYF. CDR3 in DNA: TGCGCCAGCAGTGGGGAGGACAGGGGGACCTACGAGCAGTACTTC.

The V and J genes are TRBV6-6 and TRBJ1-1, with 7 bases aligning to TRBD1. The CDR3 length is 13 residues. Germline V CDR1 and CDR2: MNHNY, SVGAGI (reference sequence). Trimming removed 4 bases from V and 5 bases from J; junction bases left unmatched: 4. As DNA, the CDR3 is TGTGCCAGCAGTTTAGAGGGGGCGACTGAAGCTTTCTTT. This encodes CASSLEGATEAFF.

V usage is TRBV5-1 and J usage is TRBJ2-7, with 8 bases lining up with TRBD1. The trim removed 4 bases at V and 0 bases at J, leaving 9 bases unmatched. Germline CDR1 is SGHRS and CDR2 is YFSETQ. The CDR3 consists of 16 residues. Here the CDR3 reads CASSAGQGFSSYEQYF. The DNA for the CDR3 is TGCGCCAGCAGCGCCGGACAGGGATTTTCCTCCTACGAGCAGTACTTC.

The chain links TRBV5-8 to TRBJ1-5; D remains unclear. Trimming left V 4 bases short and J 3 bases short, with 8 bases between. Germline CDR1 and CDR2: SGHTS and YDEGEE. CDR3 length equals 13 residues. CDR3 coding DNA: TGTGCCAGCAGCCTTAGGGTCAATCAGCCCCAGCATTTT. Amino acid sequence: CASSLRVNQPQHF.

V usage is TRBV6-6 and J usage is TRBJ1-3; D might be TRBD1 (5 bases). Trimming pared 5 bases from V and 0 bases from J, leaving 14 bases between. The CDR3 is 16 amino acids. Germline V gene sequence: CDR1 MNHNY, CDR2 SVGAGI (reference sequence). The CDR3 nucleotides read TGTGCCAGCAGTGGGGGACGAACCCTCTCTGGAAACACCATATATTTT. Amino acid sequence: CASSGGRTLSGNTIYF.

The chain carries TRBV6-1 and TRBJ2-2; possibly TRBD1 for D (5 bases). This CDR3 spans 14 amino acids. The germline gives CDR1 MNHNS, CDR2 SASEGT. Trimming left V 6 bases short and J 5 bases short, with 13 bases between. The CDR3 spells CASRIRGGTGELFF. The DNA for the CDR3 is TGTGCCAGCAGGATTAGGGGTGGAACCGGGGAGCTGTTTTTT.

The chain carries TRBV6-1 and TRBJ2-2, with D perhaps matching TRBD2 (6 bases). Germline-derived CDR1 and CDR2 are MNHNS and SASEGT. There are 13 residues in the CDR3. Deletions cut 6 bases from V and 10 bases from J, with 15 bases between. CDR3 residues: CASRRTRESELFF. The CDR3 nucleotides read TGTGCCAGCAGGAGGACCCGGGAGTCGGAGCTGTTTTTT.

In regard to this clone: The germline gene is not matched at one end of the junction; a read error may be the cause. V gene TRBV6-1 combines with J gene TRBJ2-4; D remains unclear. CDR3 size: 8 residues. Germline assignment: CDR1 MNHNS and CDR2 SASEGT. CDR3 in amino acids: CASPEGNF. Here the CDR3 DNA reads TGTGCCAGCCCCGAAGGGAACTTC.

The chain joins TRBV10-3 to TRBJ1-1, with TRBD1 matching 7 bases. Looked up from germline, CDR1 is ENHRY and CDR2 is SYGVKD. The CDR3 has 15 residues. The V segment lost 4 bases and the J segment 3 bases; nucleotides outside the gene matches: 8. CDR3 sequence: CAISGPGTGDTEAFF. The CDR3, as DNA: TGTGCCATCAGTGGGCCAGGTACAGGGGACACTGAAGCTTTCTTT.

The J gene is TRBJ2-2, the V gene TRBV7-2; D unresolved. The CDR3 is made up of 13 amino acids. V was cut by 5 bases and J by 2 bases, with 6 bases left in between. Per germline, CDR1 SGHTA and CDR2 FQGNSA. In DNA, the CDR3 is TGTGCCAGCAGCCCCCGAAACACCGGGGAGCTGTTTTTT. It translates to CASSPRNTGELFF.

The chain couples TRBV5-6 to TRBJ2-4; D possibly corresponds to TRBD1 (5 bases). The CDR3 sequence is 16 residues long. CDR1 and CDR2 (germline): SGHDT, YYEEEE. The V end lost 4 bases, the J end lost 0 bases, and 14 bases lay between the germline ends. The DNA of the CDR3 is TGTGCCAGCAGCCCTGCAGGGTCACTAGCCAAAAACATTCAGTACTTC. Translated: CASSPAGSLAKNIQYF. The entire variable domain, with the rest obtained from reference TRBV5-6 and TRBJ2-4, is as follows: DAGVTQSPTHLIKTRGQQVTLRCSPKSGHDTVSWYQQALGQGPQFIFQYYEEEERQRGNFPDRFSGHQFPNYSSELNVNALLLGDSALYLCASSPAGSLAKNIQYFGAGTRLSVL.